These 23 T cell receptor beta chains were all obtained from the same sample, sequenced in a study of molecular identifiers for immune sequencing clone quantification. MiXCR, applied by TCRdb to the PCR reads, yields one record per CDR3 protein. The table lists approximately 590,000 distinct CDR3 sequences, 25% of them singletons, with about 0.84% in the top ten. Sequenced: naive CD8+ T cells from blood, with Jurkat cell RNA spiked in. Subset noted: FACS-sorted CD8+CD4-CCR7+CD45RA+ naive T cells. Every receptor here comes from a human donor in good health. Some libraries in this study had Jurkat cell RNA spiked in.

This clonotype was seen many times. V and J are TRBV11-2 and TRBJ2-1; D uncertain. Trimming removed 0 bases at V and 10 bases at J, with 4 bases between. The CDR3 contains 11 residues. The germline CDR1 and CDR2 sequences are SGHAT and FQNNGV. Written as DNA, the CDR3 is TGTGCCAGCAGCTTAGATGGGGAGCAGTTCTTC. Its translation is CASSLDGEQFF.

The sample holds a few counts of this clonotype. The V and J genes are TRBV19 and TRBJ2-7; no clear D. The germline V gene has CDR1 LNHDA and CDR2 SQIVND (reference sequence). The ends were cut back, 5 bases at V and 4 bases at J, with 18 bases in the middle. CDR3 size: 15 residues. The CDR3 region is CASSLGLGTSYEQYF. DNA for the CDR3: TGTGCCAGTAGTTTGGGCCTTGGCACGTCTTACGAGCAGTACTTC.

In its sample, this clonotype was seen many times. The rearrangement uses TRBV12-3 or TRBV12-4 and TRBJ2-1; D not certain. Between the trimmed V and J ends, which lost 1 base and 10 bases, there was a span of 8 bases. The CDR3 runs to 12 residues. CDR3 DNA sequence: TGTGCCAGCAGTTTAGTAGCCCCCGAGCAGTTCTTC. This translates into CASSLVAPEQFF.

This clonotype showed up many times. This chain connects TRBV27 to TRBJ1-6; no definite D call. Trimming removed 3 bases from V and 7 bases from J, with 10 bases in between. The CDR3 consists of 14 residues. The germline CDR1 and CDR2 sequences are MNHEY and SMNVEV (reference sequence). The CDR3 region is CASSFGLDNSPLHF. CDR3 sequence (DNA): TGTGCCAGCAGTTTTGGTCTAGACAATTCACCCCTCCACTTT.

The chain carries TRBV20-1 and TRBJ2-3; TRBD1 matches 8 bases. The CDR3 length is 14 residues. Germline assignment: CDR1 DFQATT and CDR2 SNEGSKA (reference sequence). J gave up 0 bases and V 5 bases, and 4 bases lay outside the gene matches. This CDR3 is CSAPRQGSTDTQYF. For the CDR3, the DNA is TGCAGTGCTCCCCGACAGGGGAGCACAGATACGCAGTATTTT.

This clonotype was seen a single time. A much larger clone is a single base away; this may be a read error. The chain uses TRBV12-3 or TRBV12-4 and TRBJ2-7; D ambiguous. The CDR3 has 13 amino acids. The CDR3 DNA is TGTGCCAGCAGTTTAGTGGTTACCTACGAGCTGTACTTC. It yields the protein CASSLVVTYELYF.

This clonotype has a count of ten or more. V gene TRBV28 combines with J gene TRBJ2-7, with D unresolved. V lost 4 bases and J 6 bases, leaving 13 bases between the germline ends. CDR1 and CDR2 from the germline V gene are MDHEN and SYDVKM. The length of the CDR3 is 13 residues. The CDR3: CASSYTEGSEQYF. Written as DNA, the CDR3 is TGTGCCAGCAGTTATACCGAAGGTAGCGAGCAGTACTTC. The whole variable domain, filled in from reference TRBV28 and TRBJ2-7, reads DVKVTQSSRYLVKRTGEKVFLECVQDMDHENMFWYRQDPGLGLRLIYFSYDVKMKEKGDIPEGYSVSREKKERFSLILESASTNQTSMYLCASSYTEGSEQYFGPGTRLTVT.

This clonotype is a singleton in its sample. At one end the junction does not follow the germline gene, possibly because of a read error. The rearrangement links TRBV27 to TRBJ2-1, with D perhaps given as TRBD1 or TRBD2 (5 bases each). The CDR3 runs 17 residues. Germline-derived CDR1 and CDR2 are MNHEY and SMNVEV (reference sequence). The CDR3 bases are TGTGCCAGCAGTCCGCCCCTGGGACGGAAGCCCTACAATGAGCAGCTCTTC. It yields the protein CASSPPLGRKPYNEQLF.

This clonotype has just a few counts. CDR3 in amino acids: CASSIVAGRPGTDTQYF. DNA of the CDR3: TGTGCCAGCAGTATTGTGGCCGGACGGCCCGGCACAGATACGCAGTATTTT. This sequence joins TRBV27 and TRBJ2-3; D not certain. CDR1 is MNHEY, CDR2 SMNVEV, per germline (reference sequence). V lost 5 bases and J 1 base, leaving 19 bases between the germline ends. CDR3 length: 17 residues.

This clonotype was recorded a few times. The rearrangement uses TRBV4-1 and TRBJ1-5; D remains unclear. CDR3 length equals 13 residues. Germline lookup yields CDR1 MGHRA and CDR2 YSYEKL. V lost 4 bases, J lost 7 bases, and 11 bases lay in between. The CDR3 sequence: CASSRDMRQPQHF. In DNA form, the CDR3 reads TGCGCCAGCAGCCGAGATATGAGGCAGCCCCAGCATTTT.

The chain carries TRBV9 and TRBJ2-3; D perhaps matches TRBD2 (6 bases). Germline V gene data show CDR1 as SGDLS and CDR2 as YYNGEE. This CDR3 region has 15 residues. V lost 9 bases, J lost 2 bases, and 19 bases lay in between. CDR3 sequence (DNA): TGTGCCACAACCCCGGCGGGACGATCCACAGATACGCAGTATTTT. Translated, it gives CATTPAGRSTDTQYF.

On this clonotype: The junction differs from germline at one of its ends, possibly a read error. The chain has TRBV9 and TRBJ2-2; a possible D gene is TRBD1 (6 bases). Germline lookup yields CDR1 SGDLS and CDR2 YYNGEE. The CDR3 contains 16 residues. CDR3 DNA: TGTGCCAGTAGCCCTACAGGGACACCGAACCCCGGGGAGCTGTTTTTT. This sequence encodes CASSPTGTPNPGELFF.

The table lists this clonotype with a few counts. The chain is built from TRBV9 and TRBJ2-5; no clear D. V was trimmed by 2 bases and J by 0 bases, leaving 5 bases between them. The germline CDR1 and CDR2 sequences are SGDLS and YYNGEE. CDR3 length equals 13 residues. CDR3 coding DNA: TGTGCCAGCAGCGTCGCGTACCAAGAGACCCAGTACTTC. It codes for CASSVAYQETQYF.

This clonotype appeared many times. V usage is TRBV27 and J usage is TRBJ2-3; TRBD2 aligns across 10 bases. CDR3 size: 16 residues. The germline V gene has CDR1 MNHEY and CDR2 SMNVEV (reference sequence). The junction had 10 bases not matched to a gene; V was cut back by 6 bases and J by 4 bases. DNA of the CDR3: TGTGCCAGCAGCTCCCGCGGGCTAGCGGGAGCAGATACGCAGTATTTT. It encodes CASSSRGLAGADTQYF.

V is TRBV30 and J is TRBJ1-6; perhaps TRBD1 as D (6 bases). The CDR3 loop spans 16 amino acids. The germline V gene encodes CDR1 GTSNPN and CDR2 SVGIG (reference sequence). V was clipped by 0 bases and J by 4 bases, with 13 bases between them. The CDR3 region has the DNA TGTGCCTGGAGTGTACCCGGGACACTGTATAATTCACCCCTCCACTTT. It codes for CAWSVPGTLYNSPLHF.

This clonotype appeared many times. This chain links TRBV20-1 with TRBJ2-3; no clear D gene. The CDR3 runs 16 residues. CDR1 is DFQATT, CDR2 SNEGSKA, per germline (reference sequence). Deletions cut 1 base from V and 1 base from J, with 15 bases between. The DNA for the CDR3 is TGCAGTGCTAGAGGACCCCCCAGCCTCGGCACAGATACGCAGTATTTT. Its translation: CSARGPPSLGTDTQYF.

This clonotype was counted at least ten times. This rearrangement joins TRBV25-1 to TRBJ2-1; no clear D. The CDR3 length is 14 residues. Germline V CDR1 and CDR2: MGHDK, SYGVNS. V gave up 8 bases and J gave up 0 bases, with 11 bases separating them. The CDR3 DNA reads TGTGCCAGCGTGGGCCATAGCTCCTACAATGAGCAGTTCTTC. Amino acid sequence: CASVGHSSYNEQFF.

This clonotype turned up a few times. This chain joins TRBV12-3 or TRBV12-4 and TRBJ1-1; 7 bases fit TRBD1. With V trimmed by 6 bases and J by 6 bases, 13 bases remained unmatched. The CDR3 spans 15 residues. CDR3 protein: CASSAQGGPYSEAFF. In DNA form, the CDR3 reads TGTGCCAGCAGCGCCCAGGGGGGTCCTTATTCTGAAGCTTTCTTT.

This clonotype has a count of ten or more. The V gene is TRBV7-9, the J gene TRBJ2-5; D may be TRBD1 (7 bases). Trimming pared 6 bases from V and 3 bases from J, leaving 23 bases between. Per germline, CDR1 SEHNR and CDR2 FQNEAQ (reference sequence). The CDR3 extends over 17 amino acids. The CDR3 protein is CASRPPRAGQSEETQYF. The CDR3 nucleotides read TGTGCCAGCAGACCCCCCCGGGCGGGACAGAGTGAAGAGACCCAGTACTTC.

This clonotype has only a few counts. The CDR3 is CASSLPRASGHTGELFF. The CDR3, as DNA: TGTGCCAGCAGTTTACCCAGGGCTAGCGGCCACACCGGGGAGCTGTTTTTT. The chain uses TRBV27 and TRBJ2-2; 7 bases are a match to TRBD2. Germline V CDR1 and CDR2: MNHEY, SMNVEV (reference sequence). The junction had 9 bases not matched to a gene; V was cut back by 2 bases and J by 3 bases. The CDR3 contains 17 residues.

The CDR3 nucleotides are TGTGCCAGCAGCTTAGCGGGGACAGGGGGCAACACTGAAGCTTTCTTT. Translated, it gives CASSLAGTGGNTEAFF. This rearrangement joins TRBV7-9 to TRBJ1-1, with 12 bases aligning to TRBD1. The junction had 1 base not matched to a gene; V was cut back by 0 bases and J by 2 bases. Germline CDR1 is SEHNR and CDR2 is FQNEAQ (reference sequence). The CDR3 sequence is 16 residues long.

This clonotype has more than one count but fewer than ten. The V gene is TRBV4-3, the J gene TRBJ2-7; TRBD2 matches at 12 bases. This CDR3 has 16 residues. The ends lost 3 bases at V and 4 bases at J; junction bases unmatched: 7. The germline V gene encodes CDR1 LGHNA and CDR2 YSLEER. Written as DNA, the CDR3 is TGCGCCAGCAGCCAGGGGGCCGGGACTAGCGGGTACGAGCAGTACTTC. This codes for CASSQGAGTSGYEQYF.

There are many counts of this clonotype. This chain links TRBV7-3 with TRBJ2-5; TRBD1 aligns across 7 bases. The V gene's germline CDR1 is SGHTA and CDR2 FQGTGA. With 5 bases clipped from V and 1 base from J, the junction kept 4 bases outside the gene matches. CDR3 length equals 14 residues. The DNA for the CDR3 is TGTGCCAGCAGCGTGACAGGGTCCCAAGAGACCCAGTACTTC. Residues: CASSVTGSQETQYF. Looking up the rest from reference TRBV7-3 and TRBJ2-5 gives the full variable domain: GAGVSQTPSNKVTEKGKYVELRCDPISGHTALYWYRQSLGQGPEFLIYFQGTGAADDSGLPNDRFFAVRPEGSVSTLKIQRTERGDSAVYLCASSVTGSQETQYFGPGTRLLVL.